This note documents a single T cell receptor beta chain sequence. Measured with immunoSEQ multiplex PCR; TCRdb has only the in-frame clones, and not every one. The sample has roughly 53,000 clones, around four fifths seen once. The sample is drawn from a study of OX40 agonist ivuxolimab in advanced cancers. Sequenced here: CD4+ or CD8+ T cells sorted from blood, sampled in a trial of the OX40 agonist ivuxolimab. The TCR was taken from an adult with an advanced solid tumor such as melanoma, head and neck, liver or kidney cancer.

CDR3 in DNA: TGTGCCAGCAGCTTGGGTTCTCCGCTGAACACCGGGGAGCTGTTTTTT. This encodes CASSLGSPLNTGELFF. The genes are TRBV5-4 and TRBJ2-2; no reliable D call. The CDR3 has 16 amino acids. With 0 bases removed from V and 1 base from J, the gap between germline ends came to 10 bases. From germline, CDR1 is SGHNT and CDR2 YYREEE (reference sequence).